This T cell receptor (beta chain) was sequenced during a study of post-analysis software for immune sequencing data (dated by TCRdb to between 2014 and 2017). Study-wide context: Recorded disease courses included relapsing-remitting, secondary progressive and progressive-relapsing multiple sclerosis, with some patients lacking subtype annotation. The patient repertoires were set against about 12 previously published healthy control repertoires from donors whose ages ranged from roughly 6 to 27 years. A subset of samples was prepared in parallel using single-end sample barcoding, then pooled and co-amplified after Illumina adapter ligation.

From the germline V gene, CDR1 is MDHEN and CDR2 is SYDVKM. The CDR3 holds 14 amino acids from the cysteine to the phenylalanine. Just CDR3 DNA is preserved here, 42 bases in frame from base 1. V loses 8 bases, J loses 4 bases, and the germline ends lie 17 bases apart. There are a few counts of this clonotype. What this receptor recognizes is not known. The input lacks base qualities; no much larger clone sits a single base away. Summary of the overall study and its limitations: Significantly higher frequencies in patients than in controls were found for five TRBV segments, including TRBV5-6, TRBV5-1 and TRBV20-1. The multiple sclerosis patient group was slightly younger than the control group. When samples were clustered directly using the F measure, samples prepared in the same batch co-clustered strongly, which prompted a batch-effect correction. Multiple sclerosis patients had significantly lower normalized Chao1 diversity than controls, a result that suggests substantial peripheral T-cell clonal expansion.

To prepare the library, PCR was applied. Sequencing was performed on an Illumina HiSeq 2500. To reduce PCR and sequencing biases, unique molecular identifiers were incorporated into the TCR beta cDNA libraries. Per 1 to 10 million input T cells, some 500,000 cDNA molecules were obtained, such that each molecule approximated one T cell. The patient libraries were prepared and sequenced with the same protocol used for the earlier healthy control dataset. Within a given batch, samples were prepared together, multiplexed and sequenced on the same HiSeq lane. The authors' analysis ran thus. MIGEC handled the raw barcoded reads, throwing out single-read molecular identifier groups before consensus assembly and CDR3 extraction. VDJtools was used for post-analysis of the clonotype tables, with diversity normalized by down-sampling every dataset to the smallest sample size. In repertoire overlap clustering, CDR3 amino acid sequences, but not nucleotide sequences, were matched to correct batch-related cross-sample contamination. Starting from the raw public reads, TCRdb applied fastp trimming at Q25, assembled clones with MiXCR and retained in-frame beta chains. Each entry is one CDR3 protein sequence, shown with its most common DNA and genes. The V and J calls, along with clone size, are taken from TCRdb and not from the paper's own processing. Present in this sample are roughly 800,000 distinct CDR3 sequences, more than 45% of which were seen just once. Approximately 4.4% of the sample comes from the top ten.

TCR beta repertoires were profiled from peripheral blood of roughly 13 young patients with multiple sclerosis to demonstrate the VDJtools post-analysis software. The patients with multiple sclerosis were children and adolescents between about 6 and 16 years of age. The sequence came from a girl aged 10 to 17 with multiple sclerosis. The rearranged segments are TRBV28 and TRBJ1-2; confidence is insufficient to name the D gene. Sequencing input: blood. This receptor has the CDR3 CASGRPHGTYGYTF. The nucleotides read TGTGCCAGCGGCAGACCCCACGGAACCTATGGCTACACCTTC.